What follows are 30 T cell receptor beta chains derived from one specimen sequenced in a study of OX40 agonist ivuxolimab in advanced cancers. Some clones are missing from TCRdb's copy, which holds only in-frame ones; the method was immunoSEQ multiplex PCR. The sample lists tens of thousands of clones, around 80% occurring once. Material: CD4+ or CD8+ T cells sorted from blood, obtained in a trial of the OX40 agonist ivuxolimab. Receptor source: an adult with an advanced solid tumor such as melanoma, head and neck, liver or kidney cancer.

The rearrangement links TRBV18 to TRBJ1-3; TRBD1 might be the D (5 bases). The ends were cut back, 8 bases at V and 0 bases at J, with 8 bases in the middle. The CDR3 has 13 residues. Per the germline V gene, CDR1 is KGHSH and CDR2 is LQKENI. This CDR3 is CASRQSSGNTIYF. In nucleotides, the CDR3 is TGTGCCAGCAGACAGAGCTCTGGAAACACCATATATTTT.

This CDR3 reads CASTRRQPGLGRTDTQYF. CDR3 coding DNA: TGTGCCAGCACGCGAAGGCAACCGGGACTAGGACGCACAGATACGCAGTATTTT. The rearrangement uses TRBV5-4 and TRBJ2-3; 8 bases fit TRBD2. V shed 6 bases, J shed 1 base, and the junction held 16 bases outside the gene matches. Germline V gene lookup returns CDR1 SGHNT and CDR2 YYREEE (reference sequence). This CDR3 is 18 amino acids long. Full variable domain (remainder filled in from reference TRBV5-4 and TRBJ2-3): ETGVTQSPTHLIKTRGQQVTLRCSSQSGHNTVSWYQQALGQGPQFIFQYYREEENGRGNFPPRFSGLQFPNYSSELNVNALELDDSALYLCASTRRQPGLGRTDTQYFGPGTRLTVL.

J is TRBJ2-3 and V is TRBV5-1; D is ambiguous. Trimming shortened V by 9 bases and J by 3 bases, and 17 bases separated the two germline ends. The germline V gene encodes CDR1 SGHRS and CDR2 YFSETQ. The CDR3 extends over 14 amino acids. Here the CDR3 reads CATAQMGFTDTQYF. As DNA, the CDR3 is TGCGCCACGGCTCAAATGGGCTTTACAGATACGCAGTATTTT.

Comments on this clone: The sample holds other DNA sequences that translate to the same CDR3. The rearrangement links TRBV9 to TRBJ2-2; 13 bases map to TRBD2. V lost 0 bases and J lost 1; bases outside the gene matches: 0. The CDR3 totals 17 residues. In germline, CDR1 is SGDLS, CDR2 YYNGEE. The CDR3 coding sequence is TGTGCCAGCAGCGTAGGACTAGCGGGAGGGAACACCGGGGAGCTGTTTTTT. Protein sequence: CASSVGLAGGNTGELFF.

The genes are TRBV6-6 and TRBJ1-1, with D possibly being TRBD1 (6 bases). V shed 2 bases and J shed 6 bases, with 10 bases lying between them. The CDR3 contains 13 residues. In germline, CDR1 is MNHNY, CDR2 SVGAGI (reference sequence). CDR3 sequence: CASSYGGPAEAFF. DNA of the CDR3: TGTGCCAGCAGTTACGGGGGGCCGGCTGAAGCTTTCTTT.

This chain links TRBV27 with TRBJ2-3; no clear D. CDR1 is MNHEY, CDR2 SMNVEV, per germline (reference sequence). V shed 3 bases and J shed 1 base, with 11 bases lying between them. The CDR3 contains 15 residues. CDR3 DNA: TGTGCCAGCAGTTTCAGTAGGTCGCGCACAGATACGCAGTATTTT. This sequence encodes CASSFSRSRTDTQYF.

The chain uses TRBV7-9 and TRBJ1-1; the match to TRBD1 covers 9 bases. With V trimmed by 0 bases and J by 11 bases, 7 bases remained unmatched. Per germline, CDR1 SEHNR and CDR2 FQNEAQ (reference sequence). CDR3 size: 14 residues. The CDR3 nucleotides are TGTGCCAGCAGCTTAGCGTCCACAGGGGGCTTCGCTTTCTTT. Its protein product is CASSLASTGGFAFF.

This clone showed up just once. This chain links TRBV7-8 with TRBJ2-1, with 7 bases fitting TRBD2. The germline CDR1 and CDR2 sequences are SGHVS and FQNEAQ. The CDR3 loop spans 15 amino acids. J lost 6 bases, V lost 5 bases, and 10 bases had no gene match. CDR3 sequence reads: CASSGRDYRGNEQFF. CDR3 nucleotide sequence: TGTGCCAGCAGCGGGAGGGACTACCGAGGCAATGAGCAGTTCTTC.

This rearrangement joins TRBV5-6 to TRBJ1-1, with D uncertain. V was pared by 2 bases and J by 3 bases, with 11 bases between. This CDR3 spans 14 amino acids. CDR1 and CDR2 (germline): SGHDT, YYEEEE. The CDR3 loop is CASSFEGSDTEAFF. CDR3 in DNA: TGTGCCAGCAGCTTCGAAGGTTCGGACACTGAAGCTTTCTTT.

This sequence joins TRBV4-2 and TRBJ1-5; the D is unclear. The CDR3 is 15 amino acids. Trimming shortened V by 0 bases and J by 3 bases, and 9 bases separated the two germline ends. Germline-derived CDR1 and CDR2 are LGHNA and YNFKEQ. Here the CDR3 reads CASSQDLRNNQPQHF. The CDR3 DNA follows: TGTGCCAGCAGCCAAGATCTGCGAAACAATCAGCCCCAGCATTTT.

In DNA, the CDR3 is TGCGCCAGCAGCTTGAGCCAGGGTAGCGGCATTCAGTACTTC. Protein sequence: CASSLSQGSGIQYF. This sequence joins TRBV5-1 and TRBJ2-4; TRBD2 might be the D (6 bases). The germline gives CDR1 SGHRS, CDR2 YFSETQ. CDR3 length: 14 amino acids. Trimming shortened V by 1 base and J by 9 bases, and 14 bases separated the two germline ends.

The chain has TRBV2 and TRBJ2-5; D remains ambiguous. V dropped 7 bases and J dropped 1 base, with 10 bases sitting between them. The V gene's germline CDR1 is SNHLY and CDR2 FYNNEI. The CDR3 extends over 13 amino acids. CDR3 sequence reads: CASNRGPQETQYF. The CDR3 DNA reads as TGTGCCAGCAATCGAGGTCCCCAAGAGACCCAGTACTTC. The complete variable domain, with remaining parts taken from reference TRBV2 and TRBJ2-5, reads EPEVTQTPSHQVTQMGQEVILRCVPISNHLYFYWYRQILGQKVEFLVSFYNNEISEKSEIFDDQFSVERPDGSNFTLKIRSTKLEDSAMYFCASNRGPQETQYFGPGTRLLVL.

The chain couples TRBV7-2 to TRBJ2-3; 13 bases are a match to TRBD2. V lost 4 bases and J lost 2; bases outside the gene matches: 3. The CDR3 runs to 16 residues. Germline lookup yields CDR1 SGHTA and CDR2 FQGNSA. The CDR3 DNA sequence: TGTGCCAGCAGCTCGGGACTAGCGGGAAACACAGATACGCAGTATTTT. It is translated as CASSSGLAGNTDTQYF. Based on the CDR3 plus reference TRBV7-2 and TRBJ2-3, the full variable domain is GAGVSQSPSNKVTEKGKDVELRCDPISGHTALYWYRQSLGQGLEFLIYFQGNSAPDKSGLPSDRFSAERTGGSVSTLTIQRTQQEDSAVYLCASSSGLAGNTDTQYFGPGTRLTVL.

This clone appeared a few times. CDR3 sequence (DNA): TGTGCCAGCAGCCCGGAGGTCCGTCGTAACACTGAAGCTTTCTTT. Its protein product is CASSPEVRRNTEAFF. The J gene is TRBJ1-1, the V gene TRBV11-1; D is ambiguous. From germline, CDR1 is SGHAT and CDR2 FQDESV (reference sequence). The V end was cut by 5 bases, the J end by 2 bases, with 15 bases between. The CDR3 consists of 15 residues.

The chain recombines TRBV11-2 with TRBJ2-2, with D unclear. Germline loops: CDR1 SGHAT, CDR2 FQNNGV. Trimming took 1 base from V and 5 from J, leaving 11 bases between them. This CDR3 is built from 15 residues. The CDR3 loop is CASSLVLWSTGELFF. The DNA for the CDR3 is TGTGCCAGCAGCTTAGTACTTTGGTCGACCGGGGAGCTGTTTTTT.

The chain is built from TRBV14 and TRBJ2-6; D remains ambiguous. Trimming removed 4 bases from V and 4 bases from J, with 29 bases in between. Germline V gene data show CDR1 as SGHDN and CDR2 as FVKESK. The CDR3 has 21 amino acids. For the CDR3, the DNA is TGTGCCAGCAGCCGCTTTAAACCGGAGTCAGTTAACACGTGGGGGGCCAACGTCCTGACTTTC. Its translation is CASSRFKPESVNTWGANVLTF.

The gene calls are TRBV14 and TRBJ1-2; TRBD1 might be the D (5 bases). V lost 3 bases and J lost 0, with 8 bases in between. The length of the CDR3 is 14 residues. Germline V gene data show CDR1 as SGHDN and CDR2 as FVKESK. In nucleotides, the CDR3 is TGTGCCAGCAGCCAGCAGACAGCTAACTATGGCTACACCTTC. Translating it yields CASSQQTANYGYTF.

This rearrangement joins TRBV6-6 to TRBJ2-7; 8 bases map to TRBD2. Germline values: CDR1 MNHNY, CDR2 SVGAGI (reference sequence). J was trimmed by 2 bases and V by 1 base; bases with no gene match: 4. This CDR3 is 15 amino acids long. This chain's CDR3 is CASSYLGTSAYEQYV. DNA for the CDR3: TGTGCCAGCAGTTACTTAGGGACTAGTGCCTACGAGCAGTACGTC.

Comment on this clone: This CDR3 is also generated by other DNA sequences in the sample. J is TRBJ2-3 and V is TRBV5-1; 9 bases match TRBD1. With V trimmed by 4 bases and J by 1 base, 1 base remained unmatched. The CDR3 sequence is 14 residues long. Germline V CDR1 and CDR2: SGHRS, YFSETQ. The CDR3 coding sequence is TGCGCCAGCAGCCGGACAGGGGGCACAGATACGCAGTATTTT. This gives the protein CASSRTGGTDTQYF.

A single count supports this clone. V gene TRBV4-2 combines with J gene TRBJ2-1, with D unclear. The CDR3 length is 15 residues. V was cut by 1 base and J by 0 bases, with 7 bases left in between. The germline V gene has CDR1 LGHNA and CDR2 YNFKEQ. CDR3 in amino acids: CASSQGQSSYNEQFF. Written as DNA, the CDR3 is TGTGCCAGCAGCCAAGGTCAGAGCTCCTACAATGAGCAGTTCTTC.

In its sample, this clone was seen a few times. V usage is TRBV5-1 and J usage is TRBJ2-3; D unclear. V was pared by 4 bases and J by 5 bases, with 11 bases between. CDR1 is SGHRS and CDR2 is YFSETQ in the germline V gene. The CDR3 covers 13 residues. CDR3 DNA sequence: TGCGCCAGCAGCCCGATTACTATAGATACGCAGTATTTT. This sequence encodes CASSPITIDTQYF.

This clone was observed a few times. The chain employs TRBV30 and TRBJ2-4; D may match TRBD1 or TRBD2 (5 bases each). V lost 6 bases to trimming and J lost 1 base, with 13 bases between them. Germline V CDR1 and CDR2: GTSNPN, SVGIG (reference sequence). The length of the CDR3 is 14 residues. In DNA form, the CDR3 reads TGTGCCTGTGAGGGGAGTGGCGCCAAAAACATTCAGTACTTC. The encoded protein is CACEGSGAKNIQYF.

The CDR3 spells CASSPHSATNEKLFF. The CDR3 nucleotides read TGTGCCAGCAGCCCTCACAGTGCAACTAATGAAAAACTGTTTTTT. V gene TRBV9 combines with J gene TRBJ1-4; D gene unclear. Germline V CDR1 and CDR2: SGDLS, YYNGEE. CDR3 size: 15 residues. Trimming took off 4 bases at V and 0 bases at J, with 10 bases between the two ends.

The chain combines TRBV10-2 with TRBJ1-1; D remains ambiguous. The CDR3 contains 12 residues. Between the trimmed V and J ends, which lost 4 bases and 3 bases, there was a span of 6 bases. Germline V gives CDR1 WSHSY, CDR2 SAAADI. CDR3 amino acids: CASSGIDTEAFF. The DNA for the CDR3 is TGCGCCAGCAGTGGTATTGACACTGAAGCTTTCTTT.

The gene calls are TRBV4-2 and TRBJ1-2; D gene unclear. Germline values: CDR1 LGHNA, CDR2 YNFKEQ. This CDR3 has 12 amino acids. The V and J ends lost 5 bases and 3 bases respectively, with 7 bases between them. CDR3 amino acids: CASSGQYYGYTF. The CDR3 DNA sequence: TGTGCCAGCAGCGGGCAGTACTATGGCTACACCTTC.

This chain links TRBV11-2 with TRBJ2-3; TRBD1 matches 9 bases. The germline V gene encodes CDR1 SGHAT and CDR2 FQNNGV. CDR3 length: 15 amino acids. Trimming took 4 bases from V and 4 from J; bases not matched to a gene: 6. CDR3 sequence: CASSSWTGVADTQYF. In DNA form, the CDR3 reads TGTGCCAGCAGCTCCTGGACAGGGGTCGCAGATACGCAGTATTTT.

This clone was detected once. The chain employs TRBV10-3 and TRBJ1-3; possible D gene TRBD1, 5 bases. V was cut by 3 bases and J by 4 bases, with 13 bases left in between. CDR3 size: 15 residues. Germline CDR1 and CDR2: ENHRY and SYGVKD. CDR3 sequence: CAISEQASGGNTIYF. CDR3 coding DNA: TGTGCCATCAGTGAACAGGCCAGTGGAGGAAACACCATATATTTT.

The chain joins TRBV11-2 to TRBJ2-7; no clear D gene. CDR3 length: 13 amino acids. V was shortened by 1 base and J by 6 bases, with 10 bases between the two germline ends. Germline-derived CDR1 and CDR2 are SGHAT and FQNNGV. CDR3 protein: CASSLVGLGEQYF. The CDR3 bases are TGTGCCAGCAGCTTAGTGGGGTTAGGCGAGCAGTACTTC.

Regarding this clone: Other DNA sequences in this sample translate to the same CDR3. This sequence joins TRBV18 and TRBJ1-4; a possible D gene is TRBD1 (5 bases). The CDR3 totals 14 residues. Per germline, CDR1 KGHSH and CDR2 LQKENI. Trimming removed 0 bases at V and 8 bases at J, with 10 bases between. The CDR3 is CASSPPGDSEKLFF. The CDR3, as DNA: TGTGCCAGCTCACCACCCGGAGACAGCGAAAAACTGTTTTTT.

This rearrangement joins TRBV30 to TRBJ2-3, with 8 nucleotides matching TRBD2. J gave up 3 bases and V 0 bases, and 14 bases lay outside the gene matches. The CDR3 totals 18 residues. Germline values: CDR1 GTSNPN, CDR2 SVGIG (reference sequence). Here the CDR3 reads CAWSVRGNPGLVTDTQYF. DNA of the CDR3: TGTGCCTGGAGTGTACGGGGCAACCCGGGACTAGTGACAGATACGCAGTATTTT. Looking up the rest from reference TRBV30 and TRBJ2-3 gives the full variable domain: SQTIHQWPATLVQPVGSPLSLECTVEGTSNPNLYWYRQAAGRGLQLLFYSVGIGQISSEVPQNLSASRPQDRQFILSSKKLLLSDSGFYLCAWSVRGNPGLVTDTQYFGPGTRLTVL.